This entry lists 23 T cell receptor beta chains sequenced from one sample in a study of T-cell reconstitution after alpha-beta-depleted transplantation in children. Preparation of the TCRbeta library involved a method that used unique molecular identifiers. One entry per CDR3 protein results from TCRdb running MiXCR on the PCR reads. The sample lists roughly 590,000 distinct CDR3 sequences, about 15% occurring once. The sequenced sample was PBMCs from the stem cell graft donor, obtained from the stem cell graft. The receptors were sampled from a human donor who donated a stem cell graft to a child with acute myeloid leukemia.

On this clonotype itself: Compared with germline, one end of the junction differs, possibly owing to a read error. The V gene is TRBV20-1, the J gene TRBJ2-1; 14 nucleotides match TRBD2. The germline gives CDR1 DFQATT, CDR2 SNEGSKA (reference sequence). This CDR3 contains 16 residues. CDR3 amino acids: CSAPGLAGGRYNEHFF. Written as DNA, the CDR3 is TGCAGTGCTCCCGGACTAGCGGGGGGACGCTACAATGAGCATTTCTTC.

In its sample, this clonotype was seen many times. The rearrangement uses TRBV29-1 and TRBJ2-1; D is unclear. In germline, CDR1 is SQVTM, CDR2 ANQGSEA. V dropped 3 bases and J dropped 6 bases, with 12 bases sitting between them. This CDR3 region has 13 residues. The CDR3 sequence: CSVDKVLLNEQFF. For the CDR3, the DNA is TGCAGCGTTGACAAGGTCCTCCTCAATGAGCAGTTCTTC.

This clonotype came up many times. V and J are TRBV20-1 and TRBJ2-7, with a weak D call TRBD1 (6 bases). Germline CDR1 reads DFQATT; CDR2 reads SNEGSKA (reference sequence). There are 11 residues in the CDR3. Deletions cut 5 bases from V and 4 bases from J, with 9 bases between. The CDR3 DNA sequence: TGCAGTGCTTCCCAGGGGTACGAGCAGTACGTC. Its translation is CSASQGYEQYV.

This clonotype was counted a few times. The genes are TRBV6-1 and TRBJ2-5; 9 positions match TRBD1. From germline, CDR1 is MNHNS and CDR2 SASEGT. J gave up 3 bases and V 8 bases, and 13 bases lay outside the gene matches. The CDR3 spans 16 residues. The CDR3 DNA reads TGTGCCAGCGCCCTTACAGGACAGGGGTCGAAAGAGACCCAGTACTTC. It yields the protein CASALTGQGSKETQYF.

The rearrangement joins TRBV16 to TRBJ1-5; D is ambiguous. The CDR3 extends over 13 amino acids. V lost 1 base and J lost 4, with 5 bases in between. CDR1 and CDR2 from the germline V gene are KGHSY and FQNENV. The CDR3 protein is CASSQFQNQPQHF. The CDR3 DNA follows: TGTGCCAGCAGCCAATTTCAGAATCAGCCCCAGCATTTT. Full variable domain (remainder filled in from reference TRBV16 and TRBJ1-5): GEEVAQTPKHLVRGEGQKAKLYCAPIKGHSYVFWYQQVLKNEFKFLISFQNENVFDETGMPKERFSAKCLPNSPCSLEIQATKLEDSAVYFCASSQFQNQPQHFGDGTRLSIL.

J is TRBJ2-7 and V is TRBV5-3; TRBD2 matches 8 bases. TRBV5-3 is reported as an ORF; its role is uncertain. V dropped 9 bases and J dropped 4; count of bases not matched to a gene: 9. The CDR3 is 13 residues long. This CDR3 reads CAMGLGLVYEQYV. The CDR3, as DNA: TGTGCCATGGGCTTGGGACTAGTTTACGAGCAGTACGTC.

This clonotype was seen many times. This chain connects TRBV15 to TRBJ1-2; D is perhaps TRBD1 (5 bases). Germline V lookup: CDR1 LNHNV, CDR2 YYDKDF (reference sequence). This CDR3 has 17 amino acids. Trimming pared 3 bases from V and 1 base from J, leaving 18 bases between. The CDR3 here is CATSRQDRDPDNYGYTF. CDR3 coding DNA: TGTGCCACCAGCAGGCAGGACCGGGACCCAGATAACTATGGCTACACCTTC.

This clonotype has at least ten counts. V usage is TRBV12-3 or TRBV12-4 and J usage is TRBJ1-2; no firm D call. Trimming shortened V by 5 bases and J by 8 bases, and 21 bases separated the two germline ends. The CDR3 is 15 amino acids. The CDR3 here is CASSPGGGWIHGYTF. CDR3 DNA: TGTGCCAGCAGTCCCGGAGGAGGGTGGATCCACGGCTACACCTTC.

The V gene is TRBV24-1, the J gene TRBJ2-3; D not resolved. This CDR3 contains 15 residues. From germline, CDR1 is KGHDR and CDR2 SFDVKD. The V and J ends lost 1 base and 2 bases respectively, with 9 bases between them. Here the CDR3 DNA reads TGTGCCACCAGTGATTTTGCCAGGACCACAGATACGCAGTATTTT. Translated, it gives CATSDFARTTDTQYF.

This clonotype was counted only a few times. The rearrangement uses TRBV6-5 and TRBJ2-5; TRBD2 is a possible D gene (5 bases). V was clipped by 3 bases and J by 1 base, with 9 bases between them. The CDR3 spans 14 residues. CDR1 MNHEY and CDR2 SVGAGI come from the germline V gene. In DNA form, the CDR3 reads TGTGCCAGCAGTTATGTCGGAGGCCAAGAGACCCAGTACTTC. This translates into CASSYVGGQETQYF.

CDR3 amino acids: CASSPTLAGFTDTQYF. CDR3 nucleotides: TGTGCCAGCAGCCCGACCCTAGCGGGGTTCACGGATACGCAGTATTTT. The chain employs TRBV7-2 and TRBJ2-3; TRBD2 agrees at 9 bases. The CDR3 runs 16 residues. With 5 bases clipped from V and 6 bases from J, the junction kept 12 bases outside the gene matches. Germline loops: CDR1 SGHTA, CDR2 FQGNSA.

V is TRBV11-2 and J is TRBJ2-7; 8 bases fit TRBD2. CDR1 is SGHAT and CDR2 is FQNNGV in the germline V gene. CDR3 length: 14 residues. The V segment lost 5 bases and the J segment 7 bases; nucleotides outside the gene matches: 10. The CDR3 is CASSGGGRSSEQYF. Written as DNA, the CDR3 is TGTGCCAGCAGCGGCGGGGGGCGTTCGAGTGAGCAGTACTTC.

This clonotype was seen repeatedly, ten times or more. This sequence joins TRBV29-1 and TRBJ2-5; D call uncertain. Germline CDR1 SQVTM, CDR2 ANQGSEA. V lost 3 bases and J 7 bases, leaving 15 bases between the germline ends. The CDR3 loop spans 13 amino acids. The CDR3 is CSVDDEIWRTQYF. Here the CDR3 DNA reads TGCAGCGTTGATGACGAGATCTGGAGGACCCAGTACTTC.

This clonotype has a handful of counts. This chain connects TRBV21-1 to TRBJ1-4; TRBD1 reflects the table's D call only, with no check against the DNA. TRBV21-1 is a pseudogene. The CDR3 extends over 16 amino acids. In nucleotides, the CDR3 is TGTGCCAGCAGCAAAGTAGGGGACAGGGCAAGAGAAAAACTGTTTTTT. Protein sequence: CASSKVGDRAREKLFF.

This clonotype was detected many times. V usage is TRBV7-2 and J usage is TRBJ2-5; either TRBD1 or TRBD2 may supply D (5 bases each). This CDR3 spans 15 amino acids. Germline CDR1 SGHTA, CDR2 FQGNSA. The germline V and J ends were trimmed by 6 bases and 2 bases, with 16 bases remaining between them. In nucleotides, the CDR3 is TGTGCCAGCAGGGGGAGATCGGGGCCTCAAGAGACCCAGTACTTC. Protein sequence: CASRGRSGPQETQYF.

At least ten counts were recorded for this clonotype. The J gene is TRBJ2-4, the V gene TRBV6-1; D is uncertain. CDR1 is MNHNS, CDR2 SASEGT, per germline. V was shortened by 6 bases and J by 2 bases, with 8 bases between the two germline ends. The CDR3 totals 13 residues. The CDR3 nucleotides read TGTGCCAGCAGCCAAGGAACCAAAAACATTCAGTACTTC. This translates into CASSQGTKNIQYF.

There are many counts of this clonotype. The genes are TRBV7-2 and TRBJ2-5; D perhaps matches TRBD1 (6 bases). Trimming removed 5 bases from V and 3 bases from J, with 16 bases in between. Per the germline V gene, CDR1 is SGHTA and CDR2 is FQGNSA. This CDR3 contains 15 residues. This CDR3 reads CASSPRLNREETQYF. CDR3 DNA: TGTGCCAGCAGCCCCCGATTGAACAGGGAAGAGACCCAGTACTTC.

The rearrangement links TRBV9 to TRBJ2-3; no definite D call. The CDR3 contains 15 residues. Trimming took 0 bases from V and 4 from J, leaving 12 bases between them. The V gene's germline CDR1 is SGDLS and CDR2 YYNGEE. In nucleotides, the CDR3 is TGTGCCAGCAGCGTAGGGTCGGGCGGTCCAGATACGCAGTATTTT. Residues: CASSVGSGGPDTQYF.

This clonotype was counted at least ten times. The chain carries TRBV12-3 or TRBV12-4 and TRBJ2-2, with D uncertain. V dropped 6 bases and J dropped 5 bases, with 7 bases sitting between them. There are 12 residues in the CDR3. CDR3 nucleotides: TGTGCCAGCAGAGGTGGTACCGGGGAGCTGTTTTTT. As protein: CASRGGTGELFF.

The chain joins TRBV28 to TRBJ1-2; D may be TRBD1 (5 bases). Trimming removed 7 bases at V and 8 bases at J, with 17 bases between. The CDR3 runs to 13 residues. The V gene's germline CDR1 is MDHEN and CDR2 SYDVKM. Here the CDR3 DNA reads TGTGCCAGCACCCTAGGGGTATCGTGGGGCTACACCTTC. Encoded protein: CASTLGVSWGYTF.

Many counts were recorded for this clonotype. The chain links TRBV5-8 to TRBJ2-7; 7 bases line up with TRBD1. The CDR3 totals 13 residues. Trimming took 1 base from V and 3 from J; bases not matched to a gene: 1. CDR1 SGHTS and CDR2 YDEGEE come from the germline V gene. The CDR3 nucleotides read TGTGCCAGCAGCTTGAGGGACAGCTACGAGCAGTACTTC. Its translation is CASSLRDSYEQYF. Filled out from reference TRBV5-8 and TRBJ2-7, the complete variable domain reads EAGVTQSPTHLIKTRGQQATLRCSPISGHTSVYWYQQALGLGLQFLLWYDEGEERNRGNFPPRFSGRQFPNYSSELNVNALELEDSALYLCASSLRDSYEQYFGPGTRLTVT.

This clonotype occurred a few times. The rearrangement joins TRBV7-2 to TRBJ2-7; TRBD1 is a possible D gene (5 bases). The CDR3 runs 14 residues. The V gene's germline CDR1 is SGHTA and CDR2 FQGNSA. V dropped 7 bases and J dropped 1 base, with 14 bases sitting between them. CDR3 loop: CASTNNRQSYEQYF. The CDR3 DNA reads TGTGCCAGCACAAATAACAGGCAATCCTACGAGCAGTACTTC.

The sample holds a few counts of this clonotype. The chain uses TRBV12-3 or TRBV12-4 and TRBJ2-7, with D tentatively TRBD1 or TRBD2 (5 bases each). The CDR3 length is 17 residues. V gave up 1 base and J gave up 3 bases, with 19 bases separating them. The CDR3 reads CASSLGPGPSQVYEQYF. The CDR3, as DNA: TGTGCCAGCAGTTTAGGCCCGGGACCCTCTCAGGTCTACGAGCAGTACTTC.